These 10 T cell receptor beta chains originate from one sample sequenced in a study of blood T cell repertoires in COVID-19. Libraries were prepared by immunoSEQ multiplex PCR; TCRdb keeps only in-frame clonotypes and omits some of them. The data show approximately 300,000 clones, 70% to 90% seen once. The specimen sequenced was PBMCs or T cells enriched from blood (not recorded which). These receptors all come from a woman between 18 and 30 years old who had recovered from COVID-19.

V gene TRBV19 combines with J gene TRBJ1-1; tentatively, D is TRBD1 (6 bases). Looked up from germline, CDR1 is LNHDA and CDR2 is SQIVND (reference sequence). V gave up 4 bases and J gave up 6 bases, with 15 bases separating them. The length of the CDR3 is 14 residues. The CDR3 protein is CASSKRGTNAEAFF. The DNA of the CDR3 is TGTGCCAGTAGTAAAAGGGGGACCAACGCTGAAGCTTTCTTT.

The J gene is TRBJ1-1, the V gene TRBV28; no reliable D call. Germline CDR1 is MDHEN and CDR2 is SYDVKM. The length of the CDR3 is 12 residues. The V end was cut by 6 bases, the J end by 3 bases, with 8 bases between. The chain's CDR3 is CASSLEDTEAFF. The CDR3, as DNA: TGTGCCAGCAGCTTGGAGGACACTGAAGCTTTCTTT.

The chain carries TRBV5-5 and TRBJ2-3; perhaps TRBD1 as D (6 bases). The germline CDR1 and CDR2 sequences are SGHKS and YYEKEE (reference sequence). Between the trimmed V and J ends, which lost 2 bases and 5 bases, there was a span of 18 bases. The CDR3 is made up of 16 amino acids. CDR3 in DNA: TGTGCCAGCAGCTTAGCCGGCTCAGGGGTAAGAGATACGCAGTATTTT. Protein sequence: CASSLAGSGVRDTQYF. Complete variable domain (other parts from reference TRBV5-5 and TRBJ2-3): DAGVTQSPTHLIKTRGQQVTLRCSPISGHKSVSWYQQVLGQGPQFIFQYYEKEERGRGNFPDRFSARQFPNYSSELNVNALLLGDSALYLCASSLAGSGVRDTQYFGPGTRLTVL.

This chain connects TRBV3-1 (or the pseudogene TRBV3-2) to TRBJ1-2; a weak D match, TRBD1 (5 bases). This CDR3 is built from 17 residues. The germline V gene encodes CDR1 LGHDT and CDR2 YNNKEL (reference sequence). Deletions cut 0 bases from V and 4 bases from J, with 18 bases between. The CDR3 region is CASSQEGRGFTGYGYTF. Here the CDR3 DNA reads TGTGCCAGCAGCCAAGAAGGAAGGGGCTTCACTGGCTATGGCTACACCTTC.

This rearrangement joins TRBV27 to TRBJ2-3; 9 positions agree with TRBD2. The CDR3 covers 14 residues. With V trimmed by 3 bases and J by 3 bases, 1 base remained unmatched. Germline CDR1 reads MNHEY; CDR2 reads SMNVEV (reference sequence). The CDR3 loop reads CASSFAGGTDTQYF. The DNA of the CDR3 is TGTGCCAGCAGTTTTGCGGGAGGGACAGATACGCAGTATTTT.

This clone was counted a single time. The V call is TRBV18, the J call TRBJ1-1, with TRBD1 matching 9 bases. V gave up 1 base and J gave up 3 bases; unmatched junction bases: 6. Germline V gene sequence: CDR1 KGHSH, CDR2 LQKENI. The CDR3 totals 16 residues. This CDR3 is CASSPLGQGLDTEAFF. CDR3 DNA sequence: TGTGCCAGCTCACCACTGGGACAGGGACTCGACACTGAAGCTTTCTTT.

The V gene is TRBV18, the J gene TRBJ1-2, with D unclear. Deletions cut 0 bases from V and 2 bases from J, with 10 bases between. This CDR3 has 15 residues. Per the germline V gene, CDR1 is KGHSH and CDR2 is LQKENI. The CDR3: CASSPPSTTNYGYTF. The DNA of the CDR3 is TGTGCCAGCTCACCACCGTCTACTACAAACTATGGCTACACCTTC.

This clone showed up just once. This rearrangement joins TRBV3-1 (or the pseudogene TRBV3-2) to TRBJ1-1, with D uncertain. Trimming cost V 0 bases and J 1 base, with 6 bases left between them. This CDR3 comprises 14 residues. Germline assignment: CDR1 LGHDT and CDR2 YNNKEL (reference sequence). The CDR3, as DNA: TGTGCCAGCAGCCAAGACACTTGGAACACTGAAGCTTTCTTT. This translates into CASSQDTWNTEAFF.

This sequence joins TRBV11-2 and TRBJ2-3, with TRBD2 as a possible D gene (5 bases). Germline V gene data show CDR1 as SGHAT and CDR2 as FQNNGV. There are 15 residues in the CDR3. V was shortened by 2 bases and J by 1 base, with 10 bases between the two germline ends. The CDR3 bases are TGTGCCAGCAGCTTATGGGCGGAGGGCACAGATACGCAGTATTTT. Translating gives CASSLWAEGTDTQYF.

This chain connects TRBV5-1 to TRBJ2-5, with a possible D match to TRBD1 (6 bases). This CDR3 is 17 amino acids long. Germline V lookup: CDR1 SGHRS, CDR2 YFSETQ. V was shortened by 0 bases and J by 4 bases, with 19 bases between the two germline ends. The CDR3 region has the DNA TGCGCCAGCAGCTTGGGTATTATACAGGGAATGGGAGAGACCCAGTACTTC. The encoded protein is CASSLGIIQGMGETQYF.